The T cell receptor (beta chain) described here comes from a study of a mutant IDH1 vaccine in newly diagnosed glioma. Time point in this sample: week 23, last vaccination. Every single dose of the vaccine, 300 ug of mutant IDH1 20-mer peptide, came with topical imiquimod. The CDR3 covers 14 residues. The germline V gene encodes CDR1 MGHRA and CDR2 YSYEKL. The V gene lost 1 base and the J gene lost 2 bases, with 8 bases spanning the gap. This clone was picked up a small number of times. Its antigen is still unknown. Produced via immunoSEQ multiplex PCR; TCRdb's table is partial and in-frame only. Among approximately 66,000 clones listed, 75% to 90% were seen once.

This chain joins TRBV4-1 and TRBJ1-2; D is undetermined. The specimen was PBMCs, collected from a glioma patient whose treatment included an IDH1 peptide vaccine. The clonotype was recovered from a man in his late teens or twenties with glioma. CDR3 residues: CASSQVVPNYGYTF. The CDR3 bases are TGCGCCAGCAGCCAAGTAGTTCCAAACTATGGCTACACCTTC.